This section outlines one T cell receptor beta chain sequence together with its context. The antigen is unknown. This may arise from a read error, as a much more abundant clone is one base away. The data belong to a study of identical twins. Findings and caveats of the study: Twins' excess sharing was less marked for out-of-frame beta sequences.

Each CDR3 protein is one row after TCRdb ran MiXCR on the 5' RACE reads. Of 450,000 or so distinct CDR3 sequences in the sample, 15% to 20% were seen once. This sequence originates from a man aged 45-60 years in good health. Sequenced: naive T cells sorted from blood.

The CDR3 here is CASSLGSFDGGETQYF. Written as DNA, the CDR3 is TGTGCCAGCAGCTTAGGATCCTTTGACGGTGGGGAGACCCAGTACTTC. V is TRBV7-9 and J is TRBJ2-5; no reliable D call. Germline lookup yields CDR1 SEHNR and CDR2 FQNEAQ (reference sequence). With 1 base removed from V and 5 bases from J, the gap between germline ends came to 17 bases. This CDR3 has 16 amino acids.